This T cell receptor (beta chain) was retrieved from a study of shared clonotypes between healthy human individuals (TCRdb year 2020). With regard to the full study: The cohort comprised a couple of women and a few men aged 18 to 49 years. For each donor, CD4 naive and CD4 memory were each run on three plates, CD8 naive on two plates, and CD8 memory on one plate. To estimate repertoire size and how much clonotypes are shared between individuals, the study performed deep sequencing of blood TCR repertoires from roughly five healthy adults. Different laboratories and diverse techniques were used to prepare libraries and sequence TCR repertoires, to increase sequencing depth and limit assay-specific biases. Between about 0.85 and 9.5 billion PBMCs per donor were obtained by leukapheresis. What the study reported, not specific to this receptor: Compared with non-shared clonotypes, clonotypes shared by all four sorted-subset donors had higher generation probabilities. The small number of donors limited the genetic and exposure-history diversity represented. Incomplete sequencing was indicated by rarefaction of sorted-subset datasets, despite the large sequencing depth. Pairwise subsampling indicated that sequencing depth was expected to affect the degree of clonotype sharing among donors. When a few donors were compared, the shared fraction of clonotypes was 5% to 6.5% for naive CD4, around 3.5% for naive CD8, 2% to 2.5% for memory CD4, and 0.4% for memory CD8. Naive subsets generally had larger estimated clonotype richness than memory subsets did. Sampling was restricted to blood, and TCR repertoires in tissue are likely to differ from TCR repertoires in blood.

As for this clone: The target of this receptor is not known. Base qualities are missing; no much larger clone stands one base away.

V is clipped by 4 bases and J by 4 bases, and the sequence between their germline boundaries is 11 bases long. Taken from the germline V gene (reference sequence), the CDR1 and CDR2 loops are SGHNT and YYREEE. Counted from cysteine to phenylalanine, this CDR3 has 13 amino acids. The read is trimmed to its CDR3 DNA, 39 bases read in frame from base 1. Healthy HIV-negative adults with no recently reported acute infections or vaccinations were included as donors. Only Caucasian adults living in Nashville, Tennessee, USA were represented among the donors. Magnetic negative selection was used to enrich CD4+ T cells, after which naive cells were positively selected on CD45RA and the negative fraction became the memory subset. Blood was collected by leukapheresis, and PBMCs were isolated by Ficoll-Histopaque density gradient centrifugation and then cryopreserved in liquid nitrogen vapor phase. Analytical flow cytometry was used to check the purity and quantity of every magnetically sorted T cell population. Genomic DNA was isolated from every sorted fraction and measured by UV absorbance on a Nanodrop 2000c.

Using the deep immunoSEQ assay, multiplex PCR amplified TCR CDR3 regions from genomic DNA. Extracted genomic DNA from each cell subset was distributed evenly across all wells of several immunoSEQ 96-well plates, and each plate was treated as a replicate. Each replicate PCR for sorted subsets received about 180 ng genomic DNA, equal to about 29,000 T cell genomes. Purified libraries were quantified with a Qubit 3.0 fluorometer, sized on a Bioanalyzer 2100, and re-quantified with the KAPA Library Quantification kit. Every immunoSEQ 96-well plate was sequenced on a separate single-read 150-cycle Illumina NextSeq 550 flow cell. As for the original processing: Because the immunoSEQ output held only junctional sequences and lacked quality scores, the filtering could not match the filtering applied to full-length reads. Sequences were annotated with PyIR, a Python wrapper for IgBLAST v1.9, and V/J genes and CDR3 were assigned using IMGT germline references. Any read was removed if the V/J assignment was weak (E-value above 1e-6), the CDR3 was missing, or the read contained stop codons, out-of-frame junctions, or ambiguous translated residues. V3J clonotypes were defined by identical inferred V gene, J gene, and CDR3 amino acid sequence. Percentage overlap between repertoires was calculated by dividing the number of shared unique clonotypes by the size of the smaller repertoire. Three approaches were used to assess repertoire richness: RTK rarefaction, the Chao1 estimator, and Recon v2.1 estimates of unobserved clonotypes. For all TCRbeta clonotypes obtained by the gDNA method from a handful of donors, generation probabilities were computed with OLGA. Held by TCRdb, this immuneACCESS table contains in-frame sequences only and omits some clones. Under half of the omission traces to an unresolved V gene where checked; the cause of the rest is unknown. D and trimming were read from the DNA, whereas the V and J calls and clone size are those reported in that table. The sample has 2.3 million or so clones on record, more than 80% of them singletons. Clones ranked in the top ten supply 0.39% of the sample.

Sequencing used naive CD4+ T cells from PBMCs. Sample cell subset or site, as interpreted from the label and publication: CD45RA+ positively selected. This clonotype originated in a young man in good health. Some clones in this sample may be carry-over from other donors' samples. The V and J genes are TRBV5-4 and TRBJ1-2, with the identity of the D gene unclear. The encoded CDR3 is CASSLRATYGYTF. Read as DNA, the sequence is TGTGCCAGCAGCCTGAGAGCTACCTATGGCTACACCTTC. The full variable domain, with segments outside the CDR3 supplied by the reference TRBV5-4 and TRBJ1-2 proteins, appears as ETGVTQSPTHLIKTRGQQVTLRCSSQSGHNTVSWYQQALGQGPQFIFQYYREEENGRGNFPPRFSGLQFPNYSSELNVNALELDDSALYLCASSLRATYGYTFGSGTRLTVV.